The clone carrying this T cell receptor (beta chain) was observed a single time. This record comes from a study of PD-1 blockade in classical Hodgkin lymphoma. The data were produced by immunoSEQ multiplex PCR, yet TCRdb's version contains in-frame clones alone and is incomplete. The top ten clones hold roughly 10% of a sample with tens of thousands of clones, around 80% of them seen once. Time point reported: cycle 4 day 1 (C4D1), after five to seven weeks of nivolumab. Each patient experienced a relapse that followed autologous stem cell transplantation, and brentuximab vedotin exposure varied. This sample comprised peripheral blood mononuclear cells (PBMCs), obtained before the fourth cycle of nivolumab. The origin of this receptor is a human donor with classical Hodgkin lymphoma.

The CDR3, as DNA: TGTGCCAGCAGGTACGACACTGAAGCTTTCTTT. Translation: CASRYDTEAFF. This chain uses TRBV6-1 with TRBJ1-1; D ambiguous. Per the germline V gene, CDR1 is MNHNS and CDR2 is SASEGT. This CDR3 has 11 amino acids. V was trimmed by 6 bases and J by 3 bases, leaving 5 bases between them.